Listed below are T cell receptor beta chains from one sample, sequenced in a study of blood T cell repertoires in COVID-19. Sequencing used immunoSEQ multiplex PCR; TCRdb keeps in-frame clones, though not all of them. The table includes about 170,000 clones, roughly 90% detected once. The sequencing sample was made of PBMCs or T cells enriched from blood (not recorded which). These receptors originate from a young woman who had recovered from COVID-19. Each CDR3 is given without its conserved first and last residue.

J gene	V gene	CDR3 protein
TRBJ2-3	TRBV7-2	ASSLGRPSTDTQY
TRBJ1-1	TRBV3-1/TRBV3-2	ASSQDKAGLNTEAF
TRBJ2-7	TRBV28	ASTLTGSFYEQY
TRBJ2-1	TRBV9	ASSARTGGANEQF
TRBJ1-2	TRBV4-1	ASSQDSPQGTANYGYT
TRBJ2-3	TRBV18	ASSPSSDTQY
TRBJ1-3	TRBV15	ATSRRDSSSGNTIY
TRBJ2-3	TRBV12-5	ASGFRDSTDTQY
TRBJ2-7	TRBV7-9	ASSLKQVYEQY
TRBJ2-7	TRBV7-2	ASSLPQGSQY
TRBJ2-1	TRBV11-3	ASSPGTGEINEQF
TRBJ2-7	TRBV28	ASSFLYGAGQGFGEQY
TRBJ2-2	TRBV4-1	ASSHLIQTSGTLAGELF
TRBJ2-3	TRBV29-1	SAGTSGRTDTQY
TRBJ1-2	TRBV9	ASRRGLYYGYT
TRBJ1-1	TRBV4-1	ASSQEGEGMNTEAF
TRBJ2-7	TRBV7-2	ASSLIGLAGVSEQY
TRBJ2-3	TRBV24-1	ATSDQTDTQY
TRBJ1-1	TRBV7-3	ASSLTGGAQTEAF
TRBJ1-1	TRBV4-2	ASSQEATGRDEAF
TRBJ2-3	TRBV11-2	ASSLRAGSTDTQY
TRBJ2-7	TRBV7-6	ASSLGGEGVQY
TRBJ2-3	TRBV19	ASSSGDTQY
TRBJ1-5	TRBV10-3	ANRDREGQPQH
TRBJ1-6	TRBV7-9	ASSLGGGQGNSPLH
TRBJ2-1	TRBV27	ASSLAGRTHNEQF
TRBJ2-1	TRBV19	ASSTSASSYNEQF
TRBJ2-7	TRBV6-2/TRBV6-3	ASSAEPIAGGPGEQY
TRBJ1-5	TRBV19	ASSPTRGPQH
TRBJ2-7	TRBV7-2	ASSLVASETYEQY
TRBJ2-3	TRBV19	ASSTLTPSVGYTDTQY
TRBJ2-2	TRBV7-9	ASSSDRARTGELF
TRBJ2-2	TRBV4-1	ASSQDPGAKRGSRTGELF
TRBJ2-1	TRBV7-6	ASSYRPAGDNEQF
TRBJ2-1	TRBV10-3	AISFSGGRGGSYNEQF
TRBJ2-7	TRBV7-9	ASSFGEGFEQY
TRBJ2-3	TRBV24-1	ATSERQKDTQY
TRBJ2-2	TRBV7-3	ASSLSSTGELF
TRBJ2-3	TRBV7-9	ASSSGLGLKDTQY
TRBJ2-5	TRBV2	ASSGTGGVRETQY
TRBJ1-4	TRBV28	ASSRGATNEKLF
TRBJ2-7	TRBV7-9	ASSLVSWREGSYEQY